This TCR beta chain is drawn from a study of blood T cell repertoires in COVID-19. CDR1 and CDR2 from the germline V gene are LGHNA and YNFKEQ. The CDR3 has 14 amino acids. The V segment lost 4 bases and the J segment 4 bases; nucleotides outside the gene matches: 4. The repertoire was sequenced with immunoSEQ multiplex PCR; TCRdb's copy has only in-frame clones and lacks some. Of some 270,000 clones listed, 80% to 90% were seen once; the top ten hold roughly 3.9%. The clonotype originates from a woman aged 25 to 45 with acute COVID-19. The chain carries TRBV4-2 and TRBJ2-3; 8 bases fit TRBD1. The material sequenced was PBMCs or T cells enriched from blood (not recorded which). CDR3 DNA sequence: TGTGCCAGCAGCCTTGGACAGGGCTCAGATACGCAGTATTTT. Protein: CASSLGQGSDTQYF.